This TCR beta chain was captured by sequencing in a study of blood T cell repertoires in COVID-19. Study-wide background: Samples of COVID-19 (acute and convalescent) were obtained from the United States, Italy and Spain. In each case, the material was cDNA or gDNA derived from T cells, B-cell-depleted T cells, or PBMCs.

Followed over time, Seattle patients had been enrolled while infection was active. Original handling: Reference gene primer amplification yielded estimated nucleated cell counts. Some clones are missing from TCRdb's copy, which holds only in-frame ones; the method was immunoSEQ multiplex PCR. That table supplies the V and J calls and clone size; D and trimming were determined from the DNA. The sample has roughly 300,000 clones; approximately 90% are singletons. Germline CDR1 SNHLY, CDR2 FYNNEI. This CDR3 has 12 residues. The V and J ends lost 4 bases and 6 bases respectively, with 9 bases between them.

The V call is TRBV2, the J call TRBJ1-1; TRBD1 might be the D (5 bases). The material sequenced was peripheral blood. The receptor was derived from a woman aged 25 to 39 with COVID-19, enrolled during active disease. The CDR3, as DNA: TGTGCCAGCAGTGTGGGGGGGTCTGAAGCTTTCTTT. Translating it yields CASSVGGSEAFF.